The rows below give T cell receptor beta chains drawn from one sample of a study of blood T cell repertoires in COVID-19. Clones were read by immunoSEQ multiplex PCR, and TCRdb kept only the in-frame ones, dropping some. The profile shows 130,000 or so clones, about 86% of them singletons. Sequencing was done on a sample of peripheral blood. The receptors derive from a woman aged 80 or over with acute or convalescent COVID-19. The CDR3 runs from the conserved cysteine through the conserved F or W. The order of the fields is V gene, J gene, clone size, D gene, CDR3 DNA, CDR3 protein. D genes are given only for firm matches. Not all rows give a size; the values are once, few, many and, for expanded clones, a class.

>TRBV9|TRBJ1-4|few|-
TGTGCCAGCAGCGTAGATTACGGGGGTAATGAAAAACTGTTTTTT
CASSVDYGGNEKLFF
>TRBV7-9|TRBJ1-1|-|-
TGTGCCAGCAGCTTAGGGTCGAACATTGAAGCTTTCTTT
CASSLGSNIEAFF
>TRBV27|TRBJ1-2|-|TRBD1
TGTGCCAGCAGAGCGGGACAGGGTAATGGCTACACCTTC
CASRAGQGNGYTF
>TRBV29-1|TRBJ2-1|-|TRBD2
TGCAGCGTAAAGCGGGGTAGTGAGCAGTTCTTC
CSVKRGSEQFF
>TRBV7-9|TRBJ1-3|-|TRBD1
TGTGCCAGCAGCTTACCCTCAGCGCGGCAGGGGGCTGGAAACACCATATATTTT
CASSLPSARQGAGNTIYF
>TRBV9|TRBJ1-5|-|-
TGTGCCAGCAGCGTAGATCCCAGTCAGCCCCAGCATTTT
CASSVDPSQPQHF
>TRBV29-1|TRBJ2-2|-|-
TGCAGCGGAATTGGGGCAAGCGGGGAGCTGTTTTTT
CSGIGASGELFF
>TRBV20-1|TRBJ2-5|-|-
TGCAGTGCTACGAGAGAGACCCAGTACTTC
CSATRETQYF
>TRBV18|TRBJ1-2|-|-
TGTGCCAGCTCGCCTAGGGACAACTCTAACTATGGCTACACCTTC
CASSPRDNSNYGYTF
>TRBV4-1|TRBJ1-1|-|-
TGCGCCAGCAGCCCAGGTCTCAGGGGTACTGAAGCTTTCTTT
CASSPGLRGTEAFF
>TRBV24-1|TRBJ2-5|-|TRBD2
TGTGCCACCAGTGATTTGCGGCGGCTAGCGGTAGGAGAGACCCAGTACTTC
CATSDLRRLAVGETQYF
>TRBV29-1|TRBJ1-2|-|TRBD1
TGCAGCGTTTCCAGGGGGCCCGGGGGCTACACCTTC
CSVSRGPGGYTF
>TRBV6-1|TRBJ1-2|-|TRBD1
TGTGCCAGCAGTGAAGCGCCCGCAGGGGGCTATGGCTACACCTTC
CASSEAPAGGYGYTF
>TRBV6-1|TRBJ1-6|-|-
TGTGCCAGCAGTGAAGTGCTGCAGGGTTTCTCACCCCTCCACTTT
CASSEVLQGFSPLHF
>TRBV7-9|TRBJ1-1|-|-
TGTGCCAGCAGCTTGATGACAGAGAACACTGAAGCTTTCTTT
CASSLMTENTEAFF
>TRBV7-2|TRBJ2-5|-|-
TGTGCCAGCAGCTTTTTGCGTGGGCCTGAAGAGACCCAGTACTTC
CASSFLRGPEETQYF
>TRBV7-9|TRBJ2-3|-|TRBD2
TGTGCCAGCAGCTTTTTTACAGATCGGGCGGGGGGGCCGACAGATACGCAGTATTTT
CASSFFTDRAGGPTDTQYF
>TRBV2|TRBJ1-1|once|-
TGTGCCAGCAGTCCTCGCTGGAGGACCGAGGACACTGAAGCTTTCTTT
CASSPRWRTEDTEAFF
>TRBV6-2/TRBV6-3|TRBJ2-1|-|-
TGTGCCAGCAGTTACCCCATGGGGACAAAAGCCTACAATGAGCAGTTCTTC
CASSYPMGTKAYNEQFF
>TRBV6-2/TRBV6-3|TRBJ1-5|-|TRBD1
TGTGCCAGCAGTTACTCCCAGGGGGCATATCAGCCCCAGCATTTT
CASSYSQGAYQPQHF
>TRBV4-1|TRBJ2-1|-|TRBD2
TGCGCCAGCAGATTGTCTCGGACTAGCGGGGGTAATGAGCAGTTCTTC
CASRLSRTSGGNEQFF
>TRBV7-9|TRBJ1-5|-|TRBD1
TGTGCCAGCAGCACAGGGACAGGCTCCAATCAGCCCCAGCATTTT
CASSTGTGSNQPQHF
>TRBV19|TRBJ1-5|-|-
TGTGCCAGTAGTATAGCCCGAGAGCCCCAGCATTTT
CASSIAREPQHF
>TRBV10-3|TRBJ2-7|-|TRBD1
TGTGCCATCAGTGAGTCCGGGACAGGGAGCTACGAGCAGTACTTC
CAISESGTGSYEQYF
>TRBV4-3|TRBJ2-2|-|-
TGCGCCAGCAGCCAAGATGGGGGGTTTAGCGGGGAGCTGTTTTTT
CASSQDGGFSGELFF
>TRBV6-1|TRBJ1-1|-|-
TGTGCCAGCAGTGCAAGTTCATTCGGGCGACCGATGAGGGACACTGAAGCTTTCTTT
CASSASSFGRPMRDTEAFF
>TRBV30|TRBJ1-2|-|TRBD1
TGTGCCTGGAGTGTACAGGGGGTCGATGGCTACACCTTC
CAWSVQGVDGYTF
>TRBV3-1/TRBV3-2|TRBJ2-1|-|-
TGTGCCAGCAGCCAAGATTCTCGCTACAATGAGCAGTTCTTC
CASSQDSRYNEQFF
>TRBV27|TRBJ1-2|-|-
TGTGCCAGCAGTTCAGATAGAGGGTCGGGAAGTAACTATGGCTACACCTTC
CASSSDRGSGSNYGYTF
>TRBV19|TRBJ2-2|-|-
TGTGCCAGTAGTACCGGGGGGCCCTCCGGGGAGCTGTTTTTT
CASSTGGPSGELFF
>TRBV24-1|TRBJ2-3|-|TRBD1
TGTGCCACCAGTGATTCTCGACAGGGGACAGATACGCAGTATTTT
CATSDSRQGTDTQYF
>TRBV5-4|TRBJ1-1|-|TRBD1
TGTGCCAGCAGCCCCGGTGGTAGGGGGCTGTTAACTGAAGCTTTCTTT
CASSPGGRGLLTEAFF
>TRBV5-6|TRBJ2-7|-|-
TGTGCCAGCAGCCCCCGCGGGGGCGACATCTCCTACGAGCAGTACTTC
CASSPRGGDISYEQYF
>TRBV20-1|TRBJ2-5|-|-
TGCAGTGCTGGTGGGGGCAGCGGGCCGCAAGAGACCCAGTACTTC
CSAGGGSGPQETQYF
>TRBV3-1/TRBV3-2|TRBJ2-3|-|TRBD2
TGTGCCAGCAGCCGGAGGGGCCAGCGGGGGGGGACAGATACGCAGTATTTT
CASSRRGQRGGTDTQYF
>TRBV7-3|TRBJ1-1|-|-
TGTGCCAGCAGCTTTAGGGGGTCCACTGAAGCTTTCTTT
CASSFRGSTEAFF
>TRBV7-3|TRBJ2-1|once|TRBD1
TGTGCCAGCAGCCGTGCAGGGGGAGCCTACAATGAGCAGTTCTTC
CASSRAGGAYNEQFF
>TRBV6-2/TRBV6-3|TRBJ1-1|-|-
TGTGCCAGCAGTTACAATCGAGGAGGCACTGAAGCTTTCTTT
CASSYNRGGTEAFF
>TRBV6-1|TRBJ1-2|-|-
TGTGCCAGCAGTGAAGCTGGGCAGAATCCCACCTTC
CASSEAGQNPTF
>TRBV7-3|TRBJ2-3|-|TRBD1
TGTGCCAGCAGCCTACAGGGGGAAGGCACAGATACGCAGTATTTT
CASSLQGEGTDTQYF
>TRBV24-1|TRBJ2-1|-|TRBD1
TGTGCCACCAGTGATTCGGGTTCAGACAGGGGAACCTACAATGAGCAGTTCTTC
CATSDSGSDRGTYNEQFF